The 4 T cell receptor beta chains reported below all come from one sample, sequenced in a study of cytomegalovirus exposure and HLA in healthy donors. The PCR was carried out with 60 Vbeta primers and 13 Jbeta primers. Here immunoSEQ multiplex PCR was the method, and the copy in TCRdb shows in-frame clones only, minus some. The table lists 200,000 to 250,000 clones, roughly three quarters of them singletons, with roughly 1.6% in the top ten. The sample taken for sequencing was PBMCs. Receptors were obtained from a man between 45 and 60 years old in good health and CMV-seronegative.

This CDR3 reads CASSVLAGGTDTQYF. Here the CDR3 DNA reads TGTGCCAGCAGTGTGTTAGCGGGAGGCACAGATACGCAGTATTTT. The V and J genes are TRBV2 and TRBJ2-3, with 9 bases matching TRBD2. The CDR3 runs to 15 residues. The V and J ends lost 4 bases and 1 base, in that order; junction bases with no gene match: 3. Germline V gives CDR1 SNHLY, CDR2 FYNNEI.

The rearrangement joins TRBV5-1 to TRBJ1-2; D possibly corresponds to TRBD1 (6 bases). Germline V lookup: CDR1 SGHRS, CDR2 YFSETQ. The CDR3 length is 14 residues. The V and J ends lost 3 bases and 6 bases respectively, with 15 bases between them. The CDR3 sequence: CASSYQQGSDGYTF. DNA for the CDR3: TGCGCCAGCAGCTATCAACAGGGTTCGGATGGCTACACCTTC.

The rearrangement joins TRBV5-5 to TRBJ1-2; D ambiguous. The CDR3 consists of 16 residues. CDR1 is SGHKS and CDR2 is YYEKEE in the germline V gene (reference sequence). With 0 bases removed from V and 2 bases from J, the gap between germline ends came to 14 bases. DNA of the CDR3: TGTGCCAGCAGCTTGGTATCAACGCGGAGAAACTATGGCTACACCTTC. Translating gives CASSLVSTRRNYGYTF.

The chain couples TRBV19 to TRBJ1-1; TRBD1 agrees at 10 bases. V lost 4 bases and J lost 3; bases outside the gene matches: 5. Germline lookup yields CDR1 LNHDA and CDR2 SQIVND (reference sequence). The CDR3 is 15 amino acids. The CDR3 region is CASSSRQGAYTEAFF. In DNA, the CDR3 is TGTGCCAGTAGTAGCCGACAGGGGGCCTACACTGAAGCTTTCTTT.